This T cell receptor beta chain was sequenced during a study of blood T cells in healthy people across ages. Overall study context: Roughly one uniquely barcoded beta molecule per two T cells was captured.

Primed by a sample-barcoded 5' primer and a J-beta primer mix, a second PCR proceeded for about 7 to 11 cycles. MiXCR, applied by TCRdb to the 5' RACE reads, yields one record per CDR3 protein. The data show around 970,000 distinct CDR3 sequences, with roughly 51% seen just once and roughly a fifth held by the top ten. This clonotype was seen a few times. J lost 4 bases, V lost 2 bases, and 8 bases had no gene match. The CDR3 totals 16 residues. The V gene's germline CDR1 is MNHEY and CDR2 SMNVEV (reference sequence). This receptor was obtained from a woman aged 55-70 years in good health. Input material: blood. V is TRBV27 and J is TRBJ2-7, with 10 bases that match TRBD2. Written as DNA, the CDR3 is TGTGCCAGCAGTTTAGGGCTAGCGGGAGTTAATTACGAGCAGTACTTC. Translating gives CASSLGLAGVNYEQYF.